The rows below give T cell receptor beta chains drawn from one sample of a study of Ad26.COV2.S vaccination and SARS-CoV-2 variants. This table comes from immunoSEQ multiplex PCR, and its TCRdb copy is limited to in-frame clones, with some not included. Of around 450,000 clones listed, around 87% are singletons. The sample was peripheral blood, taken in a trial of Ad26.COV2.S vaccine versus placebo. Every receptor here comes from a person aged 18-60 years who received the Ad26.COV2.S COVID-19 vaccine or a placebo. CDR3s include the opening cysteine and the closing phenylalanine or tryptophan. D genes are given only for firm matches. Expanded clones get a size class; other rows say once, few or many, or leave the size out.

D	V	J	size	length	CDR3	DNA
-	TRBV9	TRBJ2-3	-	14	CASSVESGTDTQYF	TGTGCCAGCAGCGTAGAGTCAGGGACAGATACGCAGTATTTT
-	TRBV11-2	TRBJ2-3	-	12	CASSSSTDTQYF	TGTGCCAGCAGCTCTAGCACAGATACGCAGTATTTT
-	TRBV11-3	TRBJ2-1	-	14	CASSLGGGVGEQFF	TGTGCCAGCAGCTTAGGTGGTGGGGTGGGCGAGCAGTTCTTC
-	TRBV19	TRBJ2-3	-	13	CASSFVVGDTQYF	TGTGCCAGTAGTTTCGTCGTCGGGGATACGCAGTATTTT
TRBD1	TRBV10-3	TRBJ1-4	once	13	CAIRGQGDEKLFF	TGTGCCATCAGGGGACAGGGGGATGAAAAACTGTTTTTT
-	TRBV28	TRBJ2-3	-	12	CASSPSADTQYF	TGTGCCAGCAGTCCTTCGGCGGATACGCAGTATTTT
-	TRBV28	TRBJ2-7	-	16	CASSPQLGIPRAEQYF	TGTGCCAGCAGTCCACAGCTGGGGATACCCCGAGCCGAGCAGTACTTC
-	TRBV4-1	TRBJ1-4	-	13	CASSQLTHEKLFF	TGCGCCAGCAGCCAATTAACCCATGAAAAACTGTTTTTT
-	TRBV28	TRBJ2-7	-	13	CASSFDRNYEQYF	TGTGCCAGCAGTTTCGACAGGAACTACGAGCAGTACTTC
TRBD1	TRBV5-1	TRBJ2-7	-	18	CASSTAWGTGPSSYEQYF	TGCGCCAGCAGCACGGCGTGGGGGACAGGTCCCAGCTCCTACGAGCAGTACTTC
-	TRBV4-3	TRBJ2-5	-	16	CASSPGPTRGGETQYF	TGCGCCAGCAGCCCAGGTCCCACGAGGGGGGGAGAGACCCAGTACTTC
TRBD1	TRBV7-8	TRBJ2-7	-	15	CASSLGDRVTYEQYF	TGTGCCAGCAGCTTAGGGGACAGGGTGACCTACGAGCAGTACTTC
-	TRBV10-1	TRBJ2-7	once	11	CATSPGNEQYF	TGCGCCACTTCCCCGGGAAACGAGCAGTACTTC
-	TRBV27	TRBJ2-5	-	13	CASSFQGEETQYF	TGTGCCAGCAGTTTTCAGGGAGAGGAGACCCAGTACTTC
-	TRBV6-5	TRBJ2-7	-	13	CAAQAGRGVGQYF	TGTGCCGCCCAGGCGGGCAGGGGGGTAGGGCAGTACTTC
TRBD2	TRBV7-2	TRBJ2-1	-	16	CASSLDAGGSLYEQFF	TGTGCCAGCAGCTTAGACGCGGGGGGGAGTTTATATGAGCAGTTCTTC
TRBD2	TRBV5-4	TRBJ2-1	-	15	CASSLDGGAYNEQFF	TGTGCCAGCAGCTTGGACGGGGGGGCTTACAATGAGCAGTTCTTC